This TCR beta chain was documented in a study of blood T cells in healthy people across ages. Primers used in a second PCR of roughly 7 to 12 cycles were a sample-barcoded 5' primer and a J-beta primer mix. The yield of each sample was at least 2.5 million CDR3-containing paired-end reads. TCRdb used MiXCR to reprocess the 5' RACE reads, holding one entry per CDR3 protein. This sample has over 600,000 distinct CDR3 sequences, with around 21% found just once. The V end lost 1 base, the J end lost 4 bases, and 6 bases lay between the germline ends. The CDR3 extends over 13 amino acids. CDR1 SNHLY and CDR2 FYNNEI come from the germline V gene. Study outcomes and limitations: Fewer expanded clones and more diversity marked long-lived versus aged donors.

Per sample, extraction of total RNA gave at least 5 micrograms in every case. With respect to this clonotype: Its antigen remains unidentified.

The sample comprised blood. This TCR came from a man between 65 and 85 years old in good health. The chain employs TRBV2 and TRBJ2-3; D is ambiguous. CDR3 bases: TGTGCCAGCAGTGAAGAAGTGGCAGATACGCAGTATTTT. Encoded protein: CASSEEVADTQYF.